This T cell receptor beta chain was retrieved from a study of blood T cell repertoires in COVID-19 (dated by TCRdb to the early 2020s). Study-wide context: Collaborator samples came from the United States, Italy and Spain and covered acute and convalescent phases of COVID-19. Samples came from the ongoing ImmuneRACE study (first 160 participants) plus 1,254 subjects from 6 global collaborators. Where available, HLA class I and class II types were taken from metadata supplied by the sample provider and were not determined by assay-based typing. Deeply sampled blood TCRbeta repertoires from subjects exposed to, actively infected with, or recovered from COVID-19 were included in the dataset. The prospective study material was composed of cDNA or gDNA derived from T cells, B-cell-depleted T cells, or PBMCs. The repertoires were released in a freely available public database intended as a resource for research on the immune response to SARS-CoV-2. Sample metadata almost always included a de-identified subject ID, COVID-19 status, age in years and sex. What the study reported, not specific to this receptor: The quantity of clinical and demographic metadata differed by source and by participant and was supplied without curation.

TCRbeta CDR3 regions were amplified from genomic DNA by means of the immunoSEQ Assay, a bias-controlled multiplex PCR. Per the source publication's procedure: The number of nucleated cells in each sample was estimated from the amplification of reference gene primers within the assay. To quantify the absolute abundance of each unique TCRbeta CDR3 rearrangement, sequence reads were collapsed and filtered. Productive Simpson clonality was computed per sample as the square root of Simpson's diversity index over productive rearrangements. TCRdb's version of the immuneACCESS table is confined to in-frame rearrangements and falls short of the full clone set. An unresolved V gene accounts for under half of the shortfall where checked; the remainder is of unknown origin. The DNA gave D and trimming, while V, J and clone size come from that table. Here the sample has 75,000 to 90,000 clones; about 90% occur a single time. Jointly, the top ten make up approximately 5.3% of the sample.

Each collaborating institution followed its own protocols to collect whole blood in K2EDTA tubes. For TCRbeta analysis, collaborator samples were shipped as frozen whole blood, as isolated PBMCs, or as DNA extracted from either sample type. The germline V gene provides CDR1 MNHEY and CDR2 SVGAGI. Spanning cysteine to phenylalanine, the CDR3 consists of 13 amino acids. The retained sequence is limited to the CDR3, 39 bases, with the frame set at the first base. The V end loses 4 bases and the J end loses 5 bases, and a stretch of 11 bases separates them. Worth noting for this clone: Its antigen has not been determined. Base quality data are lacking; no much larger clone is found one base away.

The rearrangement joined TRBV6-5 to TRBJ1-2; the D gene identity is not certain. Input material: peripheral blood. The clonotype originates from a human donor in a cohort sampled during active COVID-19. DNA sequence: TGTGCCAGCAGTTCCGGCCTAGAATATGGCTACACCTTC. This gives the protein CASSSGLEYGYTF.